The rows below give T cell receptor beta chains drawn from one sample of a study of regulatory T cells in long-lasting Graves disease. One entry per CDR3 protein results from TCRdb running MiXCR on the multiplex PCR reads. This repertoire shows approximately 400,000 distinct CDR3 sequences, 15% found once; its top ten account for approximately 8%. These data were also filed under a second study, of T cells in Graves' hyperthyroidism and ophthalmopathy.

The sample here was peripheral blood mononuclear cells (PBMCs), taken at new diagnosis, from a patient treated with antithyroid drugs. All receptors come from a woman aged 40 to 49 with Graves disease. Both conserved end residues are part of each CDR3. D genes are given only for firm matches. Size values are once, few and many counts, or a class for expanded clones, and some rows have none.

d_gene: .; v_gene: TRBV28; j_gene: TRBJ1-2; abundance: .; CDR3nt: TGTGCCAGTATACCCGGGACACACAAGGGGTATGGCTACACCTTC; CDR3aa: CASIPGTHKGYGYTF
d_gene: .; v_gene: TRBV11-2; j_gene: TRBJ2-1; abundance: many; CDR3nt: TGTGCCAGCAGCTTACTGTCCCAGGAGCAGTTCTTC; CDR3aa: CASSLLSQEQFF
d_gene: .; v_gene: TRBV28; j_gene: TRBJ2-1; abundance: .; CDR3nt: TGTGCCAGCACCTTTTACAATGAGCAGTTCTTC; CDR3aa: CASTFYNEQFF
d_gene: TRBD1; v_gene: TRBV6-2/TRBV6-3; j_gene: TRBJ2-1; abundance: many; CDR3nt: TGTGCCAGCAGTCAAACTCCGGGACAGACCTACAATGAGCAGTTCTTC; CDR3aa: CASSQTPGQTYNEQFF
d_gene: .; v_gene: TRBV6-1; j_gene: TRBJ2-1; abundance: many; CDR3nt: TGTGCCAGCAAACTAGGCAATGAGCAGTTCTTC; CDR3aa: CASKLGNEQFF
d_gene: TRBD2; v_gene: TRBV20-1; j_gene: TRBJ2-1; abundance: .; CDR3nt: TGCAGTGCTAGTGGACTAGCGGGAGGCTATGAGCAGTTCTTC; CDR3aa: CSASGLAGGYEQFF
d_gene: .; v_gene: TRBV11-2; j_gene: TRBJ2-2; abundance: .; CDR3nt: TGTGCCAGCAGCGTGCGACAAAACACCGGGGAGCTGTTTTTT; CDR3aa: CASSVRQNTGELFF
d_gene: TRBD2; v_gene: TRBV6-1; j_gene: TRBJ2-7; abundance: .; CDR3nt: TGTGTCAGCAGTGAACGAGCGGGAGTGGGCGACGAGCAGTACTTC; CDR3aa: CVSSERAGVGDEQYF
d_gene: TRBD1; v_gene: TRBV30; j_gene: TRBJ1-5; abundance: many; CDR3nt: TGTGCCTGGAGTCGCCGGGACAGGGGGCGGCAGCCCCAGCATTTT; CDR3aa: CAWSRRDRGRQPQHF
d_gene: TRBD2; v_gene: TRBV7-8; j_gene: TRBJ2-1; abundance: few; CDR3nt: TGTGCCAGCAGACCAGTTGGGACTAGTGAGTTGAATGAGCAGTTCTTC; CDR3aa: CASRPVGTSELNEQFF
d_gene: TRBD2; v_gene: TRBV12-3/TRBV12-4; j_gene: TRBJ2-1; abundance: many; CDR3nt: TGTGCCAGCAGGCGAGGGACTAGCGGTACCTACAATGAGCAGTTCTTC; CDR3aa: CASRRGTSGTYNEQFF
d_gene: .; v_gene: TRBV11-2; j_gene: TRBJ2-2; abundance: many; CDR3nt: TGTGCCAGCAGCTTAGGTCTCTTCGGGAGTCTCGACACCGGGGAGCTGTTTTTT; CDR3aa: CASSLGLFGSLDTGELFF
d_gene: TRBD1; v_gene: TRBV28; j_gene: TRBJ2-1; abundance: once; CDR3nt: TGTGCCAGCAGACTTTCCGGGACAGGGGCGCACGATGAGCAGTTCTTC; CDR3aa: CASRLSGTGAHDEQFF
d_gene: .; v_gene: TRBV12-3/TRBV12-4; j_gene: TRBJ1-2; abundance: few; CDR3nt: TGTGCCAGCATCCCGATGGGGGGGGGCTACACCTTC; CDR3aa: CASIPMGGGYTF
d_gene: TRBD2; v_gene: TRBV28; j_gene: TRBJ2-7; abundance: many; CDR3nt: TGTGCCAGCAGTCCCCACCGCGGGAGTCGGCAGCAGTACTTC; CDR3aa: CASSPHRGSRQQYF
d_gene: .; v_gene: TRBV5-6; j_gene: TRBJ1-1; abundance: .; CDR3nt: TGTGCCAGCAGCAACGACGGGGACACTGAAGCTTTCTTT; CDR3aa: CASSNDGDTEAFF
d_gene: TRBD2; v_gene: TRBV7-3; j_gene: TRBJ2-7; abundance: .; CDR3nt: TGTGCCAGCAGCTTAATTGGGGGGGATACCTACGAGCAGTACTTC; CDR3aa: CASSLIGGDTYEQYF
d_gene: .; v_gene: TRBV20-1; j_gene: TRBJ1-2; abundance: .; CDR3nt: TGCAGTGCTAGAGATCATGGGGGAGGCTACACCTTC; CDR3aa: CSARDHGGGYTF
d_gene: .; v_gene: TRBV5-1; j_gene: TRBJ2-7; abundance: many; CDR3nt: TGCGCCAGCAGCAGGGGTATCGGACAAACCTACGAGCAGTACTTC; CDR3aa: CASSRGIGQTYEQYF
d_gene: TRBD2; v_gene: TRBV5-1; j_gene: TRBJ2-1; abundance: .; CDR3nt: TGCGCCAGCAGTCCCTCCCCTGGACTAGCGGGAGGTAGTGCGTTTAGTGAGCAGTTCTTC; CDR3aa: CASSPSPGLAGGSAFSEQFF
d_gene: TRBD2; v_gene: TRBV28; j_gene: TRBJ2-7; abundance: many; CDR3nt: TGTGCCAGCGTTGCGTCTAGCGGCCCCTACGAGCAGTACTTC; CDR3aa: CASVASSGPYEQYF
d_gene: .; v_gene: TRBV2; j_gene: TRBJ2-1; abundance: many; CDR3nt: TGTGCCAGCAGTGATTTTGGCTCCTACAATGAGCAGTTCTTC; CDR3aa: CASSDFGSYNEQFF
d_gene: TRBD2; v_gene: TRBV7-8; j_gene: TRBJ2-1; abundance: many; CDR3nt: TGTGCCAGCAGCTACACTAGCGGGATAGACAATGAGCAGTTCTTC; CDR3aa: CASSYTSGIDNEQFF
d_gene: TRBD1; v_gene: TRBV12-3/TRBV12-4; j_gene: TRBJ1-2; abundance: many; CDR3nt: TGTGCCAGCAGTTTAGGCAGGGGGCGGGTTAACTATGGCTACACCTTC; CDR3aa: CASSLGRGRVNYGYTF
d_gene: .; v_gene: TRBV7-2; j_gene: TRBJ1-5; abundance: many; CDR3nt: TGTGCCAGCAGGATGGGGTCGAGCAATCAGCCCCAGCATTTT; CDR3aa: CASRMGSSNQPQHF